This TCR beta chain was retrieved from a study of T-cell reconstitution after alpha-beta-depleted transplantation in children. Notes on this clonotype: Its specificity is not known.

The TCRbeta library was prepared with unique molecular identifiers. Each CDR3 protein is one row after TCRdb ran MiXCR on the PCR reads. The sample yields around 300,000 distinct CDR3 sequences, 7.5% to 9% seen once. The CDR3 length is 17 residues. Germline-derived CDR1 and CDR2 are SGHAT and FQNNGV. Study results and caveats: Newly produced T cells mostly provided counts and TCRbeta diversity after one year, as hyperexpanded clones declined. Recipient T cells and thymic progenitors that survived gave rise to the high TCRbeta diversity observed at day 60 in some patients. Where alpha-beta T cells came from about two months after transplant was reportedly several hundred expanded graft clones.

The receptor was isolated from a female patient between 2 and 15 years old who had a stem cell transplant for Fanconi anemia, so the T cells may come from the graft donor. The sequencing here drew on peripheral blood, taken 360 days after TCRalphabeta/CD19-depleted stem cell transplant. This chain uses TRBV11-2 with TRBJ1-6; 10 bases align to TRBD1. The CDR3 DNA follows: TGTGAGACCGGGACAGGGGTACTCAGCTCCTATAATTCACCCCTCCACTTT. It yields the protein CETGTGVLSSYNSPLHF.